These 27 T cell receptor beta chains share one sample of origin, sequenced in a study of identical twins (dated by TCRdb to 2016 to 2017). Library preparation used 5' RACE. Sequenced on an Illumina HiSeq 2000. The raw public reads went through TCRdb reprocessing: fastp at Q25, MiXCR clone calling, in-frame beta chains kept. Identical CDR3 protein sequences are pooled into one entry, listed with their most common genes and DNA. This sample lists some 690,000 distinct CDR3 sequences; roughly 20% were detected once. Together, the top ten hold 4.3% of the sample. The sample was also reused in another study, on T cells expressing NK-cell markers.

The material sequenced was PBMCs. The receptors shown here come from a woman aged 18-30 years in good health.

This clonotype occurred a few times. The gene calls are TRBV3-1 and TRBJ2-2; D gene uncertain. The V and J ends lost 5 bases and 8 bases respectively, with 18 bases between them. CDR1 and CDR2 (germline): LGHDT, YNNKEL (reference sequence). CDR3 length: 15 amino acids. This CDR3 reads CASSYGTSLEGELFF. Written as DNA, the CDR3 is TGTGCCAGCAGCTACGGCACGTCCCTGGAAGGGGAGCTGTTTTTT. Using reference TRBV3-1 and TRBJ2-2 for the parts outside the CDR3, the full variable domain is DTAVSQTPKYLVTQMGNDKSIKCEQNLGHDTMYWYKQDSKKFLKIMFSYNNKELIINETVPNRFSPKSPDKAHLNLHINSLELGDSAVYFCASSYGTSLEGELFFGEGSRLTVL.

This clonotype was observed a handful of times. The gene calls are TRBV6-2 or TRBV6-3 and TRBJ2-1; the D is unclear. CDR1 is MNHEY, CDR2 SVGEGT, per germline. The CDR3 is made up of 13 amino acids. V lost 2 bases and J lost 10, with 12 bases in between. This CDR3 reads CASSYPPNGEQFF. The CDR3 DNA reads TGTGCCAGCAGTTACCCCCCCAATGGGGAGCAGTTCTTC.

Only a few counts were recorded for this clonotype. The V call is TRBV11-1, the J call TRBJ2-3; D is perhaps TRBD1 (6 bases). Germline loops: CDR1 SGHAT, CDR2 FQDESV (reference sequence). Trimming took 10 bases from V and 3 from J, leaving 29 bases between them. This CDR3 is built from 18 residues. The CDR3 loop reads CAIPHVGTLSRWTDTQYF. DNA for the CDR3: TGTGCCATCCCTCACGTCGGGACACTTTCCCGATGGACAGATACGCAGTATTTT.

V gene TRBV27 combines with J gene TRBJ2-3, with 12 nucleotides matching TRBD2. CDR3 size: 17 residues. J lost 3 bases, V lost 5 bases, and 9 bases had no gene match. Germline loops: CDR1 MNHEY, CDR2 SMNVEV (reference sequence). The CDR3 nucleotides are TGTGCCAGCAGTCAATTACCCGGACTAGCGGGAACAGATACGCAGTATTTT. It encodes CASSQLPGLAGTDTQYF.

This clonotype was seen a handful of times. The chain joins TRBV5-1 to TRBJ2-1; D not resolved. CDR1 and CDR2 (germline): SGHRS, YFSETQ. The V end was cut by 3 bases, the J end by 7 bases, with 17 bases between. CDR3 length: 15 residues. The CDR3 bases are TGCGCCAGCAGCTACGGACGGATGAAAGCTAATGAGCAGTTCTTC. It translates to CASSYGRMKANEQFF.

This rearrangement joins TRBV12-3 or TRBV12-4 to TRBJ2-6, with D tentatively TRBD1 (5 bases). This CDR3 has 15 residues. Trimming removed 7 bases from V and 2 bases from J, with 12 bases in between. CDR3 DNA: TGTGCCAGCACCCCGACAGTGGCTGGGGCCAACGTCCTGACTTTC. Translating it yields CASTPTVAGANVLTF.

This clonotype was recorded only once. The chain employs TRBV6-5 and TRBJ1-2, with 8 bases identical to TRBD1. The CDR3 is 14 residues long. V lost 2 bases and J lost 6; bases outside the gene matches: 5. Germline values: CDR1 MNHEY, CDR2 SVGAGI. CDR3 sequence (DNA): TGTGCCAGCAGTTACACAGACAGGGGAGATGGCTACACCTTC. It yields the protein CASSYTDRGDGYTF.

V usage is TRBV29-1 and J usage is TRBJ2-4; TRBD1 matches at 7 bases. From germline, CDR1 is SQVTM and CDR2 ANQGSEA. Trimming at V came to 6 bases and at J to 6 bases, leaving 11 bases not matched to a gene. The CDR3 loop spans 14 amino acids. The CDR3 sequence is CSVGDRVDGNIQYF. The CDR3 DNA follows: TGCAGCGTCGGTGACAGGGTGGATGGAAACATTCAGTACTTC.

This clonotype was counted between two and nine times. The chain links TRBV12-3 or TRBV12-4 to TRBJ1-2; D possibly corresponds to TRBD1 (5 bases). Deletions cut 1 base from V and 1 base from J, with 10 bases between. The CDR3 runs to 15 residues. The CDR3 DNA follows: TGTGCCAGCAGTTTAGGCGAGACAGTTAACTATGGCTACACCTTC. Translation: CASSLGETVNYGYTF.

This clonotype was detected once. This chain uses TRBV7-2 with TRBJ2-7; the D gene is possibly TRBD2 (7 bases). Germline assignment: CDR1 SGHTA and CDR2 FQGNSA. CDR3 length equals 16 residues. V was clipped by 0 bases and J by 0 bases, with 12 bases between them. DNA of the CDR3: TGTGCCAGCAGCTTAGCGGCGGGGGCCACCTCCTACGAGCAGTACTTC. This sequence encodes CASSLAAGATSYEQYF.

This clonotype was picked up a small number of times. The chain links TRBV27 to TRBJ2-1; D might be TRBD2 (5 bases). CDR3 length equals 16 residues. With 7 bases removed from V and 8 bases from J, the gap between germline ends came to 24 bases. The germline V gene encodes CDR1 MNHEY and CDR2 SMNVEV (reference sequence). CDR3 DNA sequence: TGTGCCAGCACCTCGCGATGGACTCGCGGCGTCGATGAGCAGTTCTTC. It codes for CASTSRWTRGVDEQFF.

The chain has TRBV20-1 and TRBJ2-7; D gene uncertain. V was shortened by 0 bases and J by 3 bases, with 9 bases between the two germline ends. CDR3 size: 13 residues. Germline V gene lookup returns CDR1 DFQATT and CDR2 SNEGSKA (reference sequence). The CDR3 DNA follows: TGCAGTGCTAGAGATGGCTTGGGCTACGAGCAGTACTTC. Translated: CSARDGLGYEQYF.

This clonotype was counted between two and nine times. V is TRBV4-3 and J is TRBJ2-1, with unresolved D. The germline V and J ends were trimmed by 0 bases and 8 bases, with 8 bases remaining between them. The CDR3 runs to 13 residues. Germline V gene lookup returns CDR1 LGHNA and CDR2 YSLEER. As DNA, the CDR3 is TGCGCCAGCAGCCAAGAAGTTCGCGATGAGCAGTTCTTC. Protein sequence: CASSQEVRDEQFF.

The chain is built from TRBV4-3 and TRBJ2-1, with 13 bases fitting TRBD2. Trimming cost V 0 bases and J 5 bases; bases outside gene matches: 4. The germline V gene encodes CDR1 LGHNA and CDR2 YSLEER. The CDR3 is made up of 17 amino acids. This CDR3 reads CASSQEVGLAGNNEQFF. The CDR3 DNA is TGCGCCAGCAGCCAAGAGGTGGGACTAGCGGGGAACAATGAGCAGTTCTTC.

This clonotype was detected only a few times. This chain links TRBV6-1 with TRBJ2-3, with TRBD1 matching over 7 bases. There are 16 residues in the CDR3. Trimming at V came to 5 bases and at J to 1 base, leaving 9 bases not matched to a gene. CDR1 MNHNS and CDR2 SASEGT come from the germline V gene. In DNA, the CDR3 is TGTGCCAGCAGTACCCTGACAGGGACGGGCACAGATACGCAGTATTTT. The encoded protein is CASSTLTGTGTDTQYF.

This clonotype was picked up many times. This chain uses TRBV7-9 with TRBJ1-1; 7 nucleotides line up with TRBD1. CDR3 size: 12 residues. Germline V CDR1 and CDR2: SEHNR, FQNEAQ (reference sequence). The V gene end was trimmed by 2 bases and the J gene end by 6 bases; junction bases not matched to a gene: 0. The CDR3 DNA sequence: TGTGCCAGCAGCTTACAGGGGGCTGAAGCTTTCTTT. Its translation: CASSLQGAEAFF. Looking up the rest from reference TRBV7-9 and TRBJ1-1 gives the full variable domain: DTGVSQNPRHKITKRGQNVTFRCDPISEHNRLYWYRQTLGQGPEFLTYFQNEAQLEKSRLLSDRFSAERPKGSFSTLEIQRTEQGDSAMYLCASSLQGAEAFFGQGTRLTVV.

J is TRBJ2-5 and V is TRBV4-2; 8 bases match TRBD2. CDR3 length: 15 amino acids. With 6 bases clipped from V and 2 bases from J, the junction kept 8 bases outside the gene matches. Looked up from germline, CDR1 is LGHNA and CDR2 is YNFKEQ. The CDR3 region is CASRRDPSGQETQYF. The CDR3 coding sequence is TGTGCCAGCAGGAGAGACCCTAGCGGGCAAGAGACCCAGTACTTC.

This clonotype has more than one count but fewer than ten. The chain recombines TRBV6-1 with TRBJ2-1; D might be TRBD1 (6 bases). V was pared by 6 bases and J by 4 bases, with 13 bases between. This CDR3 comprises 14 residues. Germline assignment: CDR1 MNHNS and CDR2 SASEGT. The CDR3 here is CASRSQGQYNEQFF. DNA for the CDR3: TGTGCCAGCAGGTCGCAGGGGCAATACAATGAGCAGTTCTTC.

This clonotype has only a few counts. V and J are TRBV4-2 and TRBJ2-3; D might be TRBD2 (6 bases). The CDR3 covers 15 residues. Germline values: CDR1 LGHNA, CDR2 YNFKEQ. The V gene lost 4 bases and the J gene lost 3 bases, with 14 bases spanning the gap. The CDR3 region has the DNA TGTGCCAGCAGCCCTAGCGCAGGGATTACAGATACGCAGTATTTT. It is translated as CASSPSAGITDTQYF.

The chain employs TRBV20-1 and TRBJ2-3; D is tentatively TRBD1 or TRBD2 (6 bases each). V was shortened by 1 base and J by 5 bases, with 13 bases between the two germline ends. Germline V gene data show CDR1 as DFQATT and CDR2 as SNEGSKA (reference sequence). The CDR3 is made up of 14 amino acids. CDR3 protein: CSARAGAGGDTQYF. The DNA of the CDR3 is TGCAGTGCTAGAGCGGGGGCCGGTGGAGATACGCAGTATTTT.

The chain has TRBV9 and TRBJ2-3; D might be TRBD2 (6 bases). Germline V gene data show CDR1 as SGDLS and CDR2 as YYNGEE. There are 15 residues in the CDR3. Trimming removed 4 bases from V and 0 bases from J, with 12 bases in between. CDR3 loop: CASSPGLSSTDTQYF. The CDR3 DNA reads TGTGCCAGCAGCCCTGGACTATCCAGCACAGATACGCAGTATTTT.

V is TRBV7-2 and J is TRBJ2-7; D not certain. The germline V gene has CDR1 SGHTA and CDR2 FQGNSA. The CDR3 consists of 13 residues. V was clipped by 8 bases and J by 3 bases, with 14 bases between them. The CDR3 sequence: CASCLGPVYEQYF. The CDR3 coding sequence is TGTGCCAGCTGCCTCGGACCAGTCTACGAGCAGTACTTC.

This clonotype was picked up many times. CDR3 sequence reads: CASSPPSRGRFSNTEAFF. Here the CDR3 DNA reads TGCGCCAGCAGCCCCCCCTCGAGGGGGAGATTCTCGAACACTGAAGCTTTCTTT. This chain links TRBV5-1 with TRBJ1-1, with a weak D call TRBD1 (6 bases). Trimming stripped 4 bases from V and 1 base from J, with 23 bases between. The CDR3 has 18 residues. Looked up from germline, CDR1 is SGHRS and CDR2 is YFSETQ.

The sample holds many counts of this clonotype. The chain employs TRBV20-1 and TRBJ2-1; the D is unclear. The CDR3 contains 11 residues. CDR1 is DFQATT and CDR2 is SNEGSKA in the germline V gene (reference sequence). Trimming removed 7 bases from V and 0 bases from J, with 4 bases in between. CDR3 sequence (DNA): TGCAGTGTTAGCTCCTACAATGAGCAGTTCTTC. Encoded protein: CSVSSYNEQFF.

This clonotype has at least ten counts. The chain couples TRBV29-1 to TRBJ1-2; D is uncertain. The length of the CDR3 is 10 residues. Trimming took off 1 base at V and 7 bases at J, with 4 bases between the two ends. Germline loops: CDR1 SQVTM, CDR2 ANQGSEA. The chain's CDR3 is CSVEGGGYTF. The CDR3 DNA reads TGCAGCGTTGAAGGGGGTGGCTACACCTTC.

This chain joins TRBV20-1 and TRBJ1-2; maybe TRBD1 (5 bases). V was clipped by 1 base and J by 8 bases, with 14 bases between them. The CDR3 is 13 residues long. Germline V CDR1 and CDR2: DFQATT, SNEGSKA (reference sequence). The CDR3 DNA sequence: TGCAGTGCTAGAGCGGGGGTCGAGTCAGGCTACACCTTC. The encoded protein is CSARAGVESGYTF.

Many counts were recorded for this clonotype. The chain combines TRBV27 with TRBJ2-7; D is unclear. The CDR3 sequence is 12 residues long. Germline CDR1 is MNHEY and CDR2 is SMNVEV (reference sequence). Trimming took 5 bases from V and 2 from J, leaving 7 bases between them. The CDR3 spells CASSGPAYEQYF. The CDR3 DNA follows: TGTGCCAGCAGTGGTCCCGCCTACGAGCAGTACTTC.